The sample holds one count of the clone carrying this T cell receptor beta chain. This entry comes from a study of blood T cell repertoires in COVID-19. Some clones are missing from TCRdb's copy, which holds only in-frame ones; the method was immunoSEQ multiplex PCR. The data show fewer than 200,000 clones, 80% to 90% seen once. The V end was cut by 8 bases, the J end by 4 bases, with 14 bases between. Germline CDR1 is LNHDA and CDR2 is SQIVND (reference sequence). The CDR3 has 13 amino acids. The sample consisted of peripheral blood. This clonotype originated in a man aged 18 to 29 who had recovered from COVID-19. The V call is TRBV19, the J call TRBJ1-2; D possibly corresponds to TRBD1 (5 bases). CDR3: CASFRAGGYGYTF. The DNA of the CDR3 is TGTGCCAGTTTCAGGGCCGGGGGCTATGGCTACACCTTC.